The T cell receptor (beta chain) under discussion was sequenced for a study of CD8+ T cells in alopecia areata. Study-wide points: Researchers say the link of baseline CD8+ expansion to response remains uncertain, with one nonresponder.

Regarding this clone: The antigen is undetermined.

Treatment here: oral pan-JAK inhibitor, 5-10 mg twice daily. RNA was isolated and reverse transcribed to cDNA, the sequencing template. Produced via immunoSEQ multiplex PCR; TCRdb's table is partial and in-frame only. The sample lists around 150,000 clones; roughly two thirds were seen once. The germline V gene encodes CDR1 GTSNPN and CDR2 SVGIG (reference sequence). This CDR3 contains 17 residues. Trimming shortened V by 0 bases and J by 0 bases, and 18 bases separated the two germline ends. The sample consisted of CD4+ T cells sorted from blood, taken at week 4, from a patient treated with tofacitinib. The chain couples TRBV30 to TRBJ2-7; D is perhaps TRBD2 (6 bases). This receptor was obtained from a human donor with alopecia areata. Written as DNA, the CDR3 is TGTGCCTGGAGTGTAATCGGGAGCGGTATCATCTCCTACGAGCAGTACTTC. The encoded protein is CAWSVIGSGIISYEQYF.